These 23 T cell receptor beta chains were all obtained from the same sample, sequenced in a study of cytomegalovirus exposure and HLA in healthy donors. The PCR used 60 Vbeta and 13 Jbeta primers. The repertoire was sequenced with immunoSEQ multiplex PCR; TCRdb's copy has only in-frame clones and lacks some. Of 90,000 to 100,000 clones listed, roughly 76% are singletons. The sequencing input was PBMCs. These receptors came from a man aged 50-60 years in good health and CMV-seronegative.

CDR3 nucleotide sequence: TGTGCCAGCAGCTTGCTTTTTACAGGGGTATACGAGCAGTACTTC. Translated: CASSLLFTGVYEQYF. The V and J genes are TRBV5-5 and TRBJ2-7, with 7 bases lining up with TRBD1. The CDR3 spans 15 residues. V was clipped by 1 base and J by 4 bases; unmatched bases: 8. Germline CDR1 SGHKS, CDR2 YYEKEE (reference sequence).

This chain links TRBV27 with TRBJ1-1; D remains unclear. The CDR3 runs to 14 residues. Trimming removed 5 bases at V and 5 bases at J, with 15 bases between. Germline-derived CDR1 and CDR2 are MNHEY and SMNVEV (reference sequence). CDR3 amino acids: CASSPNSHPTEAFF. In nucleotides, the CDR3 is TGTGCCAGCAGTCCGAACAGTCATCCGACTGAAGCTTTCTTT.

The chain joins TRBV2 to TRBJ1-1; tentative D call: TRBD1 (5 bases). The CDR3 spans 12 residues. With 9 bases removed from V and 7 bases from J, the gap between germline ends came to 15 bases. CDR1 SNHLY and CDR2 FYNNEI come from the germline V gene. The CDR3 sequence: CASVRAENEAFF. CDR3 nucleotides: TGTGCCAGTGTCAGGGCTGAAAATGAAGCTTTCTTT.

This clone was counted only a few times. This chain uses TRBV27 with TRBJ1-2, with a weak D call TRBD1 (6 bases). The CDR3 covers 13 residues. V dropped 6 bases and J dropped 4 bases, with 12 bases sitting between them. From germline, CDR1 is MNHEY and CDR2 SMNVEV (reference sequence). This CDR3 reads CASRAGDGYGYTF. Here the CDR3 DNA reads TGTGCCAGCAGGGCAGGGGACGGCTATGGCTACACCTTC.

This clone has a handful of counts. In nucleotides, the CDR3 is TGTGCCAGCAGCTTAGAGGGGGGGTTAAGAGCCACTGAGCAGTTCTTC. Translating it yields CASSLEGGLRATEQFF. The rearrangement joins TRBV7-9 to TRBJ2-1, with D possibly being TRBD2 (7 bases). V lost 1 base and J 9 bases, leaving 19 bases between the germline ends. The CDR3 length is 16 residues. CDR1 is SEHNR and CDR2 is FQNEAQ in the germline V gene (reference sequence).

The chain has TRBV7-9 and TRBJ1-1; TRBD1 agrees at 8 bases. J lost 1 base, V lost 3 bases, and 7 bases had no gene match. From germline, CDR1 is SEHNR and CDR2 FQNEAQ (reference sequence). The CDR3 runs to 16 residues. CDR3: CASSLSPGTGNTEAFF. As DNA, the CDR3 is TGTGCCAGCAGCTTGAGTCCCGGGACAGGGAACACTGAAGCTTTCTTT.

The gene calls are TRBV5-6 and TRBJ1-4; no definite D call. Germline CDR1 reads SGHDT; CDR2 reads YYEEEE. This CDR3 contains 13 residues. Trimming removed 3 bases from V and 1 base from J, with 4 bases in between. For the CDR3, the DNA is TGTGCCAGCAGCTACGGAACTAATGAAAAACTGTTTTTT. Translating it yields CASSYGTNEKLFF.

The CDR3 sequence is CASSLDGQGYGYTF. The CDR3 DNA sequence: TGTGCCAGCAGCTTAGACGGACAGGGGTATGGCTACACCTTC. The rearrangement joins TRBV11-2 to TRBJ1-2; 9 nucleotides align to TRBD1. CDR1 and CDR2 (germline): SGHAT, FQNNGV. V was pared by 0 bases and J by 5 bases, with 1 base of the junction left unmatched. CDR3 length equals 14 residues.

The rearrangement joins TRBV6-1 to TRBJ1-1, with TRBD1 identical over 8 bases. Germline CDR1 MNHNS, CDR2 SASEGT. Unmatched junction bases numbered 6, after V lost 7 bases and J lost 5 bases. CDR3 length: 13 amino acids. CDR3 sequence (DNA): TGTGCCAGCAACCAGGGGGCGTATACTGAAGCTTTCTTT. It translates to CASNQGAYTEAFF.

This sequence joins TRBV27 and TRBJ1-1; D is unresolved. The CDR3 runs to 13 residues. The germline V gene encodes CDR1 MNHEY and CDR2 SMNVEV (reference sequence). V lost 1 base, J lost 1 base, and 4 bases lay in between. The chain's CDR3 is CASSLYRNTEAFF. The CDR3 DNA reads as TGTGCCAGCAGTTTATACAGGAACACTGAAGCTTTCTTT.

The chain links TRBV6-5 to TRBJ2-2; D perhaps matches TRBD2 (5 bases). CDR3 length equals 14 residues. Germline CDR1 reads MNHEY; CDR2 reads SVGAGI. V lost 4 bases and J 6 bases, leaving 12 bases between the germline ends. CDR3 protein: CASSLASRAGELFF. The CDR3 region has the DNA TGTGCCAGCAGTTTAGCTAGCCGGGCCGGGGAGCTGTTTTTT.

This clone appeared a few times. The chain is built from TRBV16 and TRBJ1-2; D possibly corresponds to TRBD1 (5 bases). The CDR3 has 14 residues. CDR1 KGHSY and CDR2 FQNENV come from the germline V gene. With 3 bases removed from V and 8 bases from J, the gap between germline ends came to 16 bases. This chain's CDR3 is CASSHPEEGKGYTF. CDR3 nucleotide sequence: TGTGCCAGCAGCCACCCCGAGGAGGGGAAGGGCTACACCTTC. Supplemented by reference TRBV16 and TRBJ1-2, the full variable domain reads GEEVAQTPKHLVRGEGQKAKLYCAPIKGHSYVFWYQQVLKNEFKFLISFQNENVFDETGMPKERFSAKCLPNSPCSLEIQATKLEDSAVYFCASSHPEEGKGYTFGSGTRLTVV.

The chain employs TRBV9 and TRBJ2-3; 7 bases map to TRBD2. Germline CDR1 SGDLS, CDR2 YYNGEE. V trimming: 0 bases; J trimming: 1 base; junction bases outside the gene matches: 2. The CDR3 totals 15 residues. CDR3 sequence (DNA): TGTGCCAGCAGCGTAGTGGCGGGGGGCACAGATACGCAGTATTTT. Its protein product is CASSVVAGGTDTQYF.

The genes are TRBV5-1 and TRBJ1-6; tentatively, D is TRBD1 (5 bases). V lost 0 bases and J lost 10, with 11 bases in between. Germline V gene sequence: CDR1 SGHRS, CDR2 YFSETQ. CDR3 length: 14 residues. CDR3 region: CASSLAGPGSPLHF. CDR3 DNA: TGCGCCAGCAGCTTGGCAGGGCCTGGGTCACCCCTCCACTTT.

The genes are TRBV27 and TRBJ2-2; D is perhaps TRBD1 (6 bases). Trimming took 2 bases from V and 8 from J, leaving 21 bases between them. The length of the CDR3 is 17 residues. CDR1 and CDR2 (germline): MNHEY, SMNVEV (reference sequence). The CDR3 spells CASSLEAGAGWLGELFF. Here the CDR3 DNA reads TGTGCCAGCAGTTTAGAGGCAGGGGCAGGGTGGTTAGGGGAGCTGTTTTTT.

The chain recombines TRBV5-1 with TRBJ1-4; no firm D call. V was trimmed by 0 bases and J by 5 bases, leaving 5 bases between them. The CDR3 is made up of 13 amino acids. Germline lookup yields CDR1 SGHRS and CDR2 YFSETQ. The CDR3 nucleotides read TGCGCCAGCAGCTTGGTGCAGAATGAAAAACTGTTTTTT. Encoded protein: CASSLVQNEKLFF.

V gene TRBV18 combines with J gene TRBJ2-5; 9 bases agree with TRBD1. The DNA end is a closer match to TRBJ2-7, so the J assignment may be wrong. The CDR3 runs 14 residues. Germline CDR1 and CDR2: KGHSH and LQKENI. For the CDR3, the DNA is TGTGCCAGCTCACCCTGGACAGGGGCCCACGAGCAGTACTTC. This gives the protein CASSPWTGAHEQYF.

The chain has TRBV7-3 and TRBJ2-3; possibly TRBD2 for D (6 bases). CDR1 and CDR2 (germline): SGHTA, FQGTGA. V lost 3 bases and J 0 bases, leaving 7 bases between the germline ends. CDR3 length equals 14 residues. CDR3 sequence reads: CASSLGLSTDTQYF. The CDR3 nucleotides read TGTGCCAGCAGCTTGGGACTGAGCACAGATACGCAGTATTTT.

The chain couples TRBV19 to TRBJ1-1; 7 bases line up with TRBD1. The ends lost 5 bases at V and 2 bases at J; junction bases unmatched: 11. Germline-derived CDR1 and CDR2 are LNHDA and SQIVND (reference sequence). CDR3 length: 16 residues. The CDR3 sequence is CASSGGTATLNTEAFF. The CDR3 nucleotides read TGTGCCAGTAGTGGCGGGACAGCGACCCTTAACACTGAAGCTTTCTTT.

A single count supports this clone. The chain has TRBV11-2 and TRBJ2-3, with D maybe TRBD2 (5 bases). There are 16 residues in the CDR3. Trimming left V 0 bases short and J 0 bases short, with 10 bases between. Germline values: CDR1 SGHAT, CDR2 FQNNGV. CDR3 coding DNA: TGTGCCAGCAGCTTAGATGGACTTCCTAGCACAGATACGCAGTATTTT. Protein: CASSLDGLPSTDTQYF.

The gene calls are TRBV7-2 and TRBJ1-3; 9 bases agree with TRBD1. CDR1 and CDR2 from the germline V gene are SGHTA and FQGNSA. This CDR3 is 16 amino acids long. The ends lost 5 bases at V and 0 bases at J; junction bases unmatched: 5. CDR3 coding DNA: TGTGCCAGCAGCCCCACAGGGGGCAACTCTGGAAACACCATATATTTT. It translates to CASSPTGGNSGNTIYF.

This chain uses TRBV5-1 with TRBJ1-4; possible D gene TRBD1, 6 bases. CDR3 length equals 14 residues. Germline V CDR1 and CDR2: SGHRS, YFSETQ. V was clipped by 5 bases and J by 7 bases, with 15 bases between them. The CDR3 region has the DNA TGCGCCAGCAGTTCGGGGGGCCAAGGTGAAAAACTGTTTTTT. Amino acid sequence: CASSSGGQGEKLFF. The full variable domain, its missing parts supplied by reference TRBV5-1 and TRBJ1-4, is KAGVTQTPRYLIKTRGQQVTLSCSPISGHRSVSWYQQTPGQGLQFLFEYFSETQRNKGNFPGRFSGRQFSNSRSEMNVSTLELGDSALYLCASSSGGQGEKLFFGSGTQLSVL.

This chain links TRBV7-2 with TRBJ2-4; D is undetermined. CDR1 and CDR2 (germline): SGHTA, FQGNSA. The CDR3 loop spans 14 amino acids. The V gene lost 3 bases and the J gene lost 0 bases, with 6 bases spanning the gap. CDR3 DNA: TGTGCCAGCAGCTTTGAGGTAGCCAAAAACATTCAGTACTTC. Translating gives CASSFEVAKNIQYF.